The present T cell receptor beta chain was sequenced within a study of blood T cell repertoires in COVID-19 (TCRdb year 2020). Turning to the overall study: Samples from collaborators originated in the United States, Italy and Spain and spanned both the acute and convalescent phases of COVID-19. The prospective study material was composed of cDNA or gDNA derived from T cells, B-cell-depleted T cells, or PBMCs. The dataset comprised deeply sampled blood TCRbeta repertoires from subjects exposed to, actively infected with, or recovered from COVID-19. The repertoires were made available in a free public database intended to serve as a resource for research on the immune response to SARS-CoV-2. The samples were drawn from the first 160 participants of the ongoing ImmuneRACE study and from under 1,500 subjects provided by 6 global collaborators. Nearly every sample came with metadata listing a de-identified subject ID, COVID-19 status, age in years and sex. Where available, HLA class I and class II types were taken from metadata supplied by the sample provider and were not determined by assay-based typing. Points the paper makes about the study in general: Clinical and demographic metadata were provided uncurated, with the amount varying by source and participant.

As for this clone: Its binding antigen is unknown. The input lacks base qualities; no much larger clone sits a single base away.

TCRbeta CDR3 regions were amplified from genomic DNA by means of the immunoSEQ Assay, a bias-controlled multiplex PCR. In the source study's methods: Nucleated cell counts per sample were estimated from amplification of reference gene primers within the assay. To quantify the absolute abundance of each unique TCRbeta CDR3 rearrangement, sequence reads were collapsed and filtered. For each sample, productive Simpson clonality was calculated as the square root of Simpson's diversity index across productive rearrangements. The source is immuneACCESS, and TCRdb retained only in-frame sequences with V and J called. Part of the clones is not carried over; for the studies checked, unresolved V genes explain less than half of this, and the remainder is unexplained. V, J and clone size reflect that table, while D and trimming were determined from the DNA. In all, the sample holds under 300,000 clones, and just under 85% of those were seen once. Over 14% of the sample is held by the ten biggest clonotypes.

Enrolling through a virtual design, the prospective study's participants ranged in age from roughly 18 to 89 years and lived across around 25 United States geographic areas. To assign participants to cohorts, the prospective study relied on clinical history that participants themselves reported in a screening survey and a study questionnaire. ImmuneRACE Cohort 3 recovered participants were defined by two consecutive negative NP/OP PCR tests, healthcare professional clearance, or symptom resolution. In the prospective study, mobile phlebotomists collected whole blood, serum and a nasopharyngeal or oropharyngeal swab from each participant. Additional blood draws and questionnaires over an approximately two-month period could optionally be provided by prospective study participants. Before DNA extraction, blood samples from the prospective study were shipped at room temperature or frozen. The source is a man aged 40-49 years who had recovered from COVID-19. Sample: PBMCs or T cells enriched from blood (not recorded which).

CDR3 reads: CASRLTGDQPQHF. The nucleotide sequence reads as follows: TGTGCCAGCAGGTTAACAGGGGATCAGCCCCAGCATTTT. The rearranged segments are TRBV28 and TRBJ1-5, with 7 junctional bases fitting TRBD1. CDR1 and CDR2, per the germline V gene, are MDHEN and SYDVKM. From the cysteine up to the phenylalanine, the CDR3 has a length of 13 residues. The kept DNA is CDR3 alone, 39 bases in frame from the first base. Trimming removed 6 bases from V and 5 bases from J; the gene matches leave 4 bases unexplained.